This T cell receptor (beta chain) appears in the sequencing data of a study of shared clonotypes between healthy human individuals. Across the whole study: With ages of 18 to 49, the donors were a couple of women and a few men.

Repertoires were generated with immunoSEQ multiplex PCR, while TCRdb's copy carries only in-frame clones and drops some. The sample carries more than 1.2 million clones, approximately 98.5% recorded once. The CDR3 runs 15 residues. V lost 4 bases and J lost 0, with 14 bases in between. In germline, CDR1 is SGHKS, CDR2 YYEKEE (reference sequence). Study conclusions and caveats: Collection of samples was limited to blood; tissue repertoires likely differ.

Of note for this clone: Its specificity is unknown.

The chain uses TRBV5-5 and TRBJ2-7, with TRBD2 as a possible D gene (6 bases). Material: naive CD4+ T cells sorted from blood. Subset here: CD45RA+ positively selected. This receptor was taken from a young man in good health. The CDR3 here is CASSRSGTDSYEQYF. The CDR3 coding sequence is TGTGCCAGCAGCAGATCCGGGACTGACTCCTACGAGCAGTACTTC.